This T cell receptor beta chain was captured by sequencing in a study of blood T cell repertoires in COVID-19. In germline, CDR1 is LNHDA, CDR2 SQIVND (reference sequence). The length of the CDR3 is 14 residues. J was trimmed by 3 bases and V by 6 bases; bases with no gene match: 3. Per the authors' pipeline: Reference gene primer amplification gave estimated nucleated cell counts. Sequencing was performed with immunoSEQ multiplex PCR; in TCRdb, only in-frame clones are kept and a portion is missing. Clone size and the V and J calls come from that table; the DNA yielded D and trimming. The profile covers roughly 81,000 clones, with around four fifths appearing a single time and around two fifths taken by the ten largest.

The source is an elderly man with active or convalescent COVID-19. The sample was peripheral blood. V is TRBV19 and J is TRBJ2-3; TRBD2 aligns across 10 bases. CDR3 DNA sequence: TGTGCCAGTAGACCGACTAGCGGGACAGATACGCAGTATTTT. Protein sequence: CASRPTSGTDTQYF.